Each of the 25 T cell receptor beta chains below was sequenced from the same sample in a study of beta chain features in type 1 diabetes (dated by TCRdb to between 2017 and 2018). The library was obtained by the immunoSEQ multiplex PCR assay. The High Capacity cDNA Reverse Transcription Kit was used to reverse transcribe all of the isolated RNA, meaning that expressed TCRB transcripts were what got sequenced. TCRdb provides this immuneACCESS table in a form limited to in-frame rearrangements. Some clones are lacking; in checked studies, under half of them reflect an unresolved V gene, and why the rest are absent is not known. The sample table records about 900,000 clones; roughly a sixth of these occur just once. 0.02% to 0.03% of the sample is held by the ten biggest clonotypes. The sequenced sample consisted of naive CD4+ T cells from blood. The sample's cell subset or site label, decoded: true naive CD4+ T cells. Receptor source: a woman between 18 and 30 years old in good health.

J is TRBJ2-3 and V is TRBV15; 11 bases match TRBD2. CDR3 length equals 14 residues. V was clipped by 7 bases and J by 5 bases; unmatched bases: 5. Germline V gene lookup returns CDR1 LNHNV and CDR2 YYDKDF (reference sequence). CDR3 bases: TGTGCCACCAACCTCGGACTAGCGGGAGATACGCAGTATTTT. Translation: CATNLGLAGDTQYF.

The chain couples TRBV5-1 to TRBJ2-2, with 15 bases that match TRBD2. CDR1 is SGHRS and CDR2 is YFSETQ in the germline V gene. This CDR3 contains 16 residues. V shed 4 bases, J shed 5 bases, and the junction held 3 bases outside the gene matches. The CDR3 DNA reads TGCGCCAGCAGCCCGGGACTAGCGGGAGGAACCGGGGAGCTGTTTTTT. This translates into CASSPGLAGGTGELFF.

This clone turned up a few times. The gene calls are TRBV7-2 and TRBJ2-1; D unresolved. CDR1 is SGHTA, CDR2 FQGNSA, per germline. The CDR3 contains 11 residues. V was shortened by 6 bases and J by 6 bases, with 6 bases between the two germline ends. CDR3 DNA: TGTGCCAGCAGAATAGTCAATGAGCAGTTCTTC. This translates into CASRIVNEQFF.

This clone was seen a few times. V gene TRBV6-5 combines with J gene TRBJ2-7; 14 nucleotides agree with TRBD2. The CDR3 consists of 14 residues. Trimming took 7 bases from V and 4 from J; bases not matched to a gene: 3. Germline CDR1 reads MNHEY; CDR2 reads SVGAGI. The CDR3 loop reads CASTGTSGSYEQYF. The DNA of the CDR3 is TGTGCCAGCACCGGGACTAGCGGGAGTTACGAGCAGTACTTC.

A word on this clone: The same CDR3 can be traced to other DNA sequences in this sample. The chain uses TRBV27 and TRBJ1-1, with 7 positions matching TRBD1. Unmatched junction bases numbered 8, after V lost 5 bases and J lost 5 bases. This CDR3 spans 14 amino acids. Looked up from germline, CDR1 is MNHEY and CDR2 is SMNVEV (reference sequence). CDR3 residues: CASSLRQGWTEAFF. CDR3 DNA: TGTGCCAGCAGTCTAAGACAGGGTTGGACTGAAGCTTTCTTT.

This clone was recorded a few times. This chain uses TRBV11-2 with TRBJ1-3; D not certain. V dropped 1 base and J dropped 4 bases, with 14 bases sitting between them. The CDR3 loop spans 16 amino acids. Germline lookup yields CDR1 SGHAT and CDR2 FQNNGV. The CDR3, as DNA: TGTGCCAGCAGCTTAGTGCCTGGGTCAGGCGGAAACACCATATATTTT. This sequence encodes CASSLVPGSGGNTIYF.

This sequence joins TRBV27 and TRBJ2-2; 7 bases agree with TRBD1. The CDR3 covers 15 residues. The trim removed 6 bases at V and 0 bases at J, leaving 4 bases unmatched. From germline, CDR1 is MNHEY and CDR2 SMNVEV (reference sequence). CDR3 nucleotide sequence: TGTGCCAGCAGAGACAGGGTGGCGAACACCGGGGAGCTGTTTTTT. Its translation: CASRDRVANTGELFF.

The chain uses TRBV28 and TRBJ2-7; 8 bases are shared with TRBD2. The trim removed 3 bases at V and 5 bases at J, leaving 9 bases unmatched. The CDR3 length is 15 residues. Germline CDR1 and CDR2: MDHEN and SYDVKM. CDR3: CASSFLGTSHNEQYF. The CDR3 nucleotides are TGTGCCAGCAGTTTTTTAGGGACTAGTCATAACGAGCAGTACTTC.

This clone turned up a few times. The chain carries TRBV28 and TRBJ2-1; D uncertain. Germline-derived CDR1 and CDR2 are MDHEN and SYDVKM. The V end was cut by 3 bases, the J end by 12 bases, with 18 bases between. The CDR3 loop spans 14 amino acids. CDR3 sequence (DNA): TGTGCCAGCAGTTTTACGGCGCCGCTTGGTGGGCAGTTCTTC. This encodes CASSFTAPLGGQFF. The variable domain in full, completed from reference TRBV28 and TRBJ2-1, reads DVKVTQSSRYLVKRTGEKVFLECVQDMDHENMFWYRQDPGLGLRLIYFSYDVKMKEKGDIPEGYSVSREKKERFSLILESASTNQTSMYLCASSFTAPLGGQFFGPGTRLTVL.

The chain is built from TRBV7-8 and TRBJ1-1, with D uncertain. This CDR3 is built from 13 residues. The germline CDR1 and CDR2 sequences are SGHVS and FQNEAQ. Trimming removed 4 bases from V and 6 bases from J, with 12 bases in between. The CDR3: CASSSAYHPEAFF. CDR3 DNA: TGTGCCAGCAGCTCGGCTTATCACCCTGAAGCTTTCTTT. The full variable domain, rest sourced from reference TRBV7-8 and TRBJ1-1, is GAGVSQSPRYKVAKRGQDVALRCDPISGHVSLFWYQQALGQGPEFLTYFQNEAQLDKSGLPSDRFFAERPEGSVSTLKIQRTQQEDSAVYLCASSSAYHPEAFFGQGTRLTVV.

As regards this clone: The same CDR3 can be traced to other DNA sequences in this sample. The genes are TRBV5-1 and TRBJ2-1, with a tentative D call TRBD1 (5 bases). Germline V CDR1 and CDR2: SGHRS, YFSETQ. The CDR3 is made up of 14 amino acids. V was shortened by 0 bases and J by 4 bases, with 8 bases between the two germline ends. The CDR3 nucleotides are TGCGCCAGCAGCTTGGGCACAGGTTACAATGAGCAGTTCTTC. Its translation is CASSLGTGYNEQFF.

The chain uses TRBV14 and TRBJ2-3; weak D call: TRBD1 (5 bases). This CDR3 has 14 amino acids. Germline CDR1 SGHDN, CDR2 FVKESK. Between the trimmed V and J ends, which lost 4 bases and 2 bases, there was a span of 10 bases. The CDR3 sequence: CASSPRQPTDTQYF. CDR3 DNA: TGTGCCAGCAGCCCTCGACAGCCCACAGATACGCAGTATTTT.

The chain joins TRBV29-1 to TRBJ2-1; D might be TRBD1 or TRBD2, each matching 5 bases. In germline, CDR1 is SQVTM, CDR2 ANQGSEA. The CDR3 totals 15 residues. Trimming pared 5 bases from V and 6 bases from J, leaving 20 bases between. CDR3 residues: CSVFRGVVKGNEQFF. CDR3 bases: TGCAGCGTTTTTCGAGGGGTCGTTAAGGGCAATGAGCAGTTCTTC.

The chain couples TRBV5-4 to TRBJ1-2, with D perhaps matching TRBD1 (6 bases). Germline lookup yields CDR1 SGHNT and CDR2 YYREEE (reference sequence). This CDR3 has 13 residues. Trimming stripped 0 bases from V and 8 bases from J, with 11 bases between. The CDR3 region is CASSLAGGAGYTF. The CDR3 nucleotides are TGTGCCAGCAGCTTGGCGGGGGGGGCCGGCTACACCTTC.

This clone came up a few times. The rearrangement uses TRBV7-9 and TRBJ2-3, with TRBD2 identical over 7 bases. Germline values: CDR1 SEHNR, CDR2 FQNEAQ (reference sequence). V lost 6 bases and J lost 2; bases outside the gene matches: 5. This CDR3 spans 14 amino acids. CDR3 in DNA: TGTGCCAGCAGGGCAAGCGGGGACACAGATACGCAGTATTTT. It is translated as CASRASGDTDTQYF.

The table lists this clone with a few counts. The CDR3 DNA reads TGTGCCAGCAGTGACTTTCCGGGTTCTTACAATGAGCAGTTCTTC. Translating it yields CASSDFPGSYNEQFF. J is TRBJ2-1 and V is TRBV6-4; no definite D call. The CDR3 sequence is 15 residues long. Trimming shortened V by 1 base and J by 4 bases, and 11 bases separated the two germline ends. Per germline, CDR1 MRHNA and CDR2 SNTAGT.

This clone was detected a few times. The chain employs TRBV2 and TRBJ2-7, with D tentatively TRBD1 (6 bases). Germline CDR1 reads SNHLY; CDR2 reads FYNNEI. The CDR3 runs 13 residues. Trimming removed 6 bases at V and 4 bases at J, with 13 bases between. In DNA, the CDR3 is TGTGCCAGCAGCTTCGACAGGCTGTACGAGCAGTACTTC. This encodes CASSFDRLYEQYF.

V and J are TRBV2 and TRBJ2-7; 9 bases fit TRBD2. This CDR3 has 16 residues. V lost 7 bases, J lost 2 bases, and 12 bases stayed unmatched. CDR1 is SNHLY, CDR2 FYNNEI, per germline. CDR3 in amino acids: CASILPGGTSTYEQYF. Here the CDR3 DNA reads TGTGCCAGCATCCTCCCGGGGGGGACTAGCACCTACGAGCAGTACTTC.

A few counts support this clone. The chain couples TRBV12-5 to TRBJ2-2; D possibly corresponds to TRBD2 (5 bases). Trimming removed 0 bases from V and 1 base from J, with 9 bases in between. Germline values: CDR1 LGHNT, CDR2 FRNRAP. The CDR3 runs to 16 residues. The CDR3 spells CASGLVLGRNTGELFF. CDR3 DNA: TGTGCTAGTGGTTTGGTACTGGGGAGGAACACCGGGGAGCTGTTTTTT.

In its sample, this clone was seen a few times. The CDR3 protein is CASTAPRAGLNTGELFF. CDR3 DNA sequence: TGCGCCAGCACCGCCCCCCGGGCGGGACTGAACACCGGGGAGCTGTTTTTT. V and J are TRBV5-1 and TRBJ2-2; possible D gene TRBD2, 6 bases. The CDR3 has 17 residues. V was cut by 6 bases and J by 1 base, with 19 bases left in between. Looked up from germline, CDR1 is SGHRS and CDR2 is YFSETQ.

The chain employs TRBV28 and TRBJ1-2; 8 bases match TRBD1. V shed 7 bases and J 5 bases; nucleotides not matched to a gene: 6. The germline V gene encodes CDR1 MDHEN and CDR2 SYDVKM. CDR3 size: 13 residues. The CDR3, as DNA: TGTGCCAGCACCCGACAGGGGATGTATGGCTACACCTTC. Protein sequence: CASTRQGMYGYTF.

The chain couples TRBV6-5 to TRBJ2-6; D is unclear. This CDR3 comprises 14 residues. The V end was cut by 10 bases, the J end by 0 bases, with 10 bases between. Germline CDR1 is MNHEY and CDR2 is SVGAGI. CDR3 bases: TGTGCCACCTGCGTTATCTCTGGGGCCAACGTCCTGACTTTC. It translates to CATCVISGANVLTF.

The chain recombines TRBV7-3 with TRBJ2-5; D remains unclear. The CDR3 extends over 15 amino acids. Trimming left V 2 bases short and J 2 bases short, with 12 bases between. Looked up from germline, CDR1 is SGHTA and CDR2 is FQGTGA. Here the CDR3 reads CASSLGPREQETQYF. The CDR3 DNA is TGTGCCAGCAGCTTAGGCCCTAGAGAGCAAGAGACCCAGTACTTC.

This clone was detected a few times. CDR3 loop: CASSDYGSGTDTQYF. CDR3 in DNA: TGCGCCAGCAGTGATTACGGGAGCGGCACAGATACGCAGTATTTT. This chain connects TRBV10-1 to TRBJ2-3; tentatively, D is TRBD2 (6 bases). Germline CDR1 WNHNN, CDR2 SYGVQD (reference sequence). The V gene lost 3 bases and the J gene lost 1 base, with 11 bases spanning the gap. The CDR3 has 15 residues.

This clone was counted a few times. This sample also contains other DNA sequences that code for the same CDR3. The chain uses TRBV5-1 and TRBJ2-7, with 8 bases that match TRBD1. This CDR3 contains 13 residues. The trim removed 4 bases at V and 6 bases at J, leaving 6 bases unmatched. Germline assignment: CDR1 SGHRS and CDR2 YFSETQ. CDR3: CASSPDRVGEQYF. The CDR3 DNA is TGCGCCAGCAGCCCGGACAGGGTAGGCGAGCAGTACTTC.